This T cell receptor beta chain appears in the sequencing data of a study of blood T cell repertoires in COVID-19. Overall study: Whether acute or convalescent, the COVID-19 samples came from the United States, Italy and Spain. PBMCs, B-cell-depleted T cells, or T cells provided the cDNA or gDNA that made up the material.

Trimming removed 2 bases at V and 5 bases at J, with 7 bases between. This CDR3 region has 12 residues. From germline, CDR1 is MDHEN and CDR2 SYDVKM. Original processing methods: Amplified reference gene primers provided the basis for estimating nucleated cell counts. Repertoires were generated with immunoSEQ multiplex PCR, while TCRdb's copy carries only in-frame clones and drops some. V, J and clone size are taken as reported in that table, and D and trimming were inferred from the DNA itself. Found here are about 150,000 clones, approximately 90% of them singletons; the top ten hold under 15%. Seattle's cohort entered during active infection and was followed longitudinally.

Sequenced material: peripheral blood. The sequence derives from a man in his late teens or twenties with COVID-19, enrolled during active disease. The chain recombines TRBV28 with TRBJ2-7; a weak D match, TRBD1 (5 bases). The CDR3 region is CASSLGANEQYF. DNA for the CDR3: TGTGCCAGCAGTTTAGGGGCCAACGAGCAGTACTTC.